This T cell receptor (beta chain) was sequenced during a study of vaccination and CD4 T cells after COVID-19. Sequence data for DNA of cultured CD4+ T cells were generated by the Oncomine TCR Beta short-read assay. A single record per CDR3 protein comes from TCRdb applying MiXCR to the PCR reads. In the table there are 15,000 to 25,000 distinct CDR3 sequences, 45% to 60% of which are singletons. The J segment lost 5 bases and the V segment lost 6 bases, leaving 12 bases of the junction unmatched. The CDR3 contains 16 residues. Germline V gene sequence: CDR1 SNHLY, CDR2 FYNNEI. Treatment specified: approximately nine-day PBMC culture with coronavirus spike peptide pools or control peptides (ViraFEST assay). This clonotype has more than one count but fewer than ten. Its cognate antigen is unknown.

The V call is TRBV2, the J call TRBJ2-1; 8 bases line up with TRBD2. Source material: CD4+ T cells from blood, cultured in vitro. This TCR was sampled from a human donor who had recovered from COVID-19. The DNA of the CDR3 is TGTGCCAGCAGCCATACCGGGACTAGTTTACACAATGAGCAGTTCTTC. It is translated as CASSHTGTSLHNEQFF.